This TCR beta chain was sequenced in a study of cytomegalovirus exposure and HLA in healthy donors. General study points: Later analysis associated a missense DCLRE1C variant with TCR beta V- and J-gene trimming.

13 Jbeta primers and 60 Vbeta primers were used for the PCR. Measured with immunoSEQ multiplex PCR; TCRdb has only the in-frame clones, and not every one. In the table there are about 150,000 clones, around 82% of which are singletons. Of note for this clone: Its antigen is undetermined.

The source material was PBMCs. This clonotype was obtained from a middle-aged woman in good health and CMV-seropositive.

CDR3 sequence: CASSQDKSYGYTF. The CDR3 region has the DNA TGTGCCAGCAGCCAAGATAAGAGCTATGGCTACACCTTC. V gene TRBV14 combines with J gene TRBJ1-2; D call uncertain. V gave up 0 bases and J gave up 4 bases, with 6 bases separating them. In germline, CDR1 is SGHDN, CDR2 FVKESK. This CDR3 region has 13 residues.